This entry lists 14 T cell receptor beta chains sequenced from one sample in a study of T cells in Graves' hyperthyroidism and ophthalmopathy. TCR beta CDR3 sequences were amplified from RNA transcripts. The primer set for the first-round RT-PCR of the TCR CDR3 was HTBI. In TCRdb, the multiplex PCR reads were re-called with MiXCR into one record per CDR3 protein. This sample carries 500,000 to 800,000 distinct CDR3 sequences, more than 14% of them seen once, and the ten largest clones take under 15%. Sequencing was done on a sample of blood. These receptors all stem from a woman aged 45-60 years with Graves' ophthalmopathy.

This clonotype was detected only a few times. V is TRBV5-5 and J is TRBJ2-5; TRBD2 might be the D (6 bases). The germline V gene encodes CDR1 SGHKS and CDR2 YYEKEE (reference sequence). Trimming removed 2 bases at V and 4 bases at J, with 21 bases between. This CDR3 region has 17 residues. CDR3 residues: CASSFVWRGARGETQYF. The CDR3 region has the DNA TGTGCCAGCAGCTTCGTATGGAGGGGAGCGCGGGGAGAGACCCAGTACTTC.

This clonotype showed up many times. The chain combines TRBV29-1 with TRBJ2-7; 8 nucleotides match TRBD1. V shed 3 bases and J 1 base; nucleotides not matched to a gene: 5. This CDR3 region has 14 residues. CDR1 and CDR2 (germline): SQVTM, ANQGSEA. CDR3 DNA sequence: TGCAGCGTTGAGGTCAGGGGGCGTTCCTACGAGCAGTACTTC. It specifies CSVEVRGRSYEQYF.

This clonotype was recorded at least ten times. This chain uses TRBV20-1 with TRBJ1-1, with D maybe TRBD1 (6 bases). The germline gives CDR1 DFQATT, CDR2 SNEGSKA (reference sequence). CDR3 length equals 13 residues. V was pared by 6 bases and J by 0 bases, with 11 bases between. As DNA, the CDR3 is TGCAGTGCATTCGGACAGCTGAACACTGAAGCTTTCTTT. Translation gives CSAFGQLNTEAFF.

The chain couples TRBV7-9 to TRBJ2-7, with unresolved D. V was cut by 1 base and J by 7 bases, with 17 bases left in between. Germline V gives CDR1 SEHNR, CDR2 FQNEAQ (reference sequence). The CDR3 has 15 residues. The CDR3: CASSLVGKASREQYF. DNA of the CDR3: TGTGCCAGCAGCTTAGTAGGGAAGGCCTCTAGGGAGCAGTACTTC.

This clonotype showed up just a few times. V usage is TRBV4-1 and J usage is TRBJ2-7, with 11 positions matching TRBD1. The CDR3 has 19 amino acids. CDR1 and CDR2 from the germline V gene are MGHRA and YSYEKL. V lost 0 bases, J lost 1 base, and 11 bases stayed unmatched. The CDR3 loop is CASSQDRGQGAYSSYEQYF. DNA of the CDR3: TGCGCCAGCAGCCAAGATCGCGGACAGGGGGCTTATTCTTCCTACGAGCAGTACTTC.

This clonotype occurred a few times. In DNA, the CDR3 is TGTGCCAGCAGCGGGTCCGGGACCGGGAATCAGCCCCAGCATTTT. This gives the protein CASSGSGTGNQPQHF. The chain joins TRBV7-9 to TRBJ1-5, with D perhaps TRBD1 (5 bases). V gave up 5 bases and J gave up 4 bases, with 15 bases separating them. Germline V gene sequence: CDR1 SEHNR, CDR2 FQNEAQ (reference sequence). The CDR3 spans 15 residues.

This clonotype was seen at least ten times. This sequence joins TRBV2 and TRBJ2-7, with 7 bases lining up with TRBD1. The CDR3 has 12 amino acids. With V trimmed by 5 bases and J by 9 bases, 7 bases remained unmatched. The germline CDR1 and CDR2 sequences are SNHLY and FYNNEI. CDR3 bases: TGTGCCAGCAGTCCCGACAGGGTTGGGCAGTACTTC. Encoded protein: CASSPDRVGQYF.

The table lists this clonotype with many counts. The rearrangement joins TRBV12-3 or TRBV12-4 to TRBJ1-1; TRBD1 agrees at 7 bases. The CDR3 spans 15 residues. V shed 1 base, J shed 3 bases, and the junction held 5 bases outside the gene matches. CDR3 sequence reads: CASSLGGGRYTEAFF. The CDR3 DNA reads TGTGCCAGCAGTTTAGGAGGGGGCAGGTACACTGAAGCTTTCTTT.

The rearrangement joins TRBV24-1 to TRBJ1-6, with D uncertain. The germline gives CDR1 KGHDR, CDR2 SFDVKD. V shed 4 bases and J shed 7 bases, with 4 bases lying between them. The CDR3 totals 12 residues. CDR3 nucleotide sequence: TGTGCCACCAGTGAGGGCAATTCACCCCTCCACTTT. Residues: CATSEGNSPLHF.

This clonotype was seen many times. This chain uses TRBV7-6 with TRBJ2-1; D is perhaps TRBD2 (5 bases). V was cut by 1 base and J by 6 bases, with 19 bases left in between. The CDR3 totals 17 residues. Germline loops: CDR1 SGHVS, CDR2 FNYEAQ. The CDR3 here is CASSLVGGTNLFNEQFF. The CDR3 coding sequence is TGTGCCAGCAGCTTAGTAGGAGGTACCAACCTTTTCAATGAGCAGTTCTTC.

This clonotype has ten or more counts. The chain couples TRBV20-1 to TRBJ2-2; the match to TRBD2 covers 12 bases. The CDR3 spans 16 residues. Germline V gives CDR1 DFQATT, CDR2 SNEGSKA (reference sequence). V trimming: 0 bases; J trimming: 5 bases; junction bases outside the gene matches: 4. CDR3 coding DNA: TGCAGTGCTAGAGAGGCTAGCGGGAGGGCAACCGGGGAGCTGTTTTTT. Translated, it gives CSAREASGRATGELFF.

This clonotype was seen a few times. The chain carries TRBV29-1 and TRBJ2-2; 8 bases map to TRBD2. The CDR3 is made up of 15 amino acids. V trimming: 4 bases; J trimming: 5 bases; junction bases outside the gene matches: 9. From germline, CDR1 is SQVTM and CDR2 ANQGSEA. CDR3 in amino acids: CSVVETSGLTGELFF. In nucleotides, the CDR3 is TGCAGCGTTGTAGAAACTAGCGGTTTAACCGGGGAGCTGTTTTTT.

V and J are TRBV28 and TRBJ1-2, with D perhaps TRBD1 (5 bases). The CDR3 spans 12 residues. Trimming left V 3 bases short and J 8 bases short, with 10 bases between. In germline, CDR1 is MDHEN, CDR2 SYDVKM. This chain's CDR3 is CASSFWRDGYTF. DNA of the CDR3: TGTGCCAGCAGTTTCTGGAGGGACGGCTACACCTTC.

This clonotype was detected many times. J is TRBJ2-6 and V is TRBV12-3 or TRBV12-4, with D unclear. Trimming shortened V by 7 bases and J by 0 bases, and 7 bases separated the two germline ends. The CDR3 spans 14 residues. Here the CDR3 reads CASTPSSGANVLTF. CDR3 DNA sequence: TGTGCCAGCACCCCCTCCTCTGGGGCCAACGTCCTGACTTTC.